A selection of T cell receptor beta chains follows, all from one sample in a study of blood T cells in healthy people across ages. TCRdb ran MiXCR on the 5' RACE reads and lists one entry per CDR3 protein. The repertoire consists of about 780,000 distinct CDR3 sequences, with approximately 67% occurring once and the leading ten covering 28%. The sample was blood. These receptors were taken from a man younger than 40 in good health. Each CDR3 is given with its conserved first and last residue. The D gene is left open where the match is weak. Some rows mark clone size as missing; the rest say once, few, many or name a class of expanded clone.

TRBJ1-1,NA,TRBV2,12,NA,CASSEFPGEAFF,TGTGCCAGCAGTGAGTTTCCAGGGGAGGCTTTCTTT
TRBJ1-2,NA,TRBV3-1,16,TRBD1,CASSQGKRTGMNGYTF,TGTGCCAGCAGCCAAGGAAAACGGACAGGCATGAATGGCTACACCTTC
TRBJ1-4,NA,TRBV29-1,14,TRBD1,CSVRPQGVAEKLFF,TGCAGCGTTCGACCACAGGGGGTGGCTGAAAAACTGTTTTTT
TRBJ2-1,few,TRBV12-3/TRBV12-4,16,TRBD2,CASSLATSGPYNEQFF,TGTGCCAGCAGTTTAGCGACTAGCGGTCCCTACAATGAGCAGTTCTTC
TRBJ2-1,NA,TRBV18,16,TRBD1,CASTTRGTGGYNEQFF,TGTGCCAGCACCACAAGGGGGACAGGGGGCTACAATGAGCAGTTCTTC
TRBJ2-5,NA,TRBV20-1,12,NA,CSAPTSFETQYF,TGCAGTGCACCGACTAGTTTCGAGACCCAGTACTTC
TRBJ1-6,NA,TRBV6-2/TRBV6-3,14,NA,CASSTPDRYSPLHF,TGTGCCAGCAGTACCCCAGACAGGTATTCACCCCTCCACTTT
TRBJ2-7,NA,TRBV20-1,14,TRBD1,CSARDGETGDEQYF,TGCAGTGCTAGAGATGGTGAGACAGGGGACGAGCAGTACTTC
TRBJ2-5,few,TRBV9,15,NA,CASSGDSRGQETQYF,TGTGCCAGCAGCGGCGACAGTAGGGGCCAAGAGACCCAGTACTTC
TRBJ2-3,NA,TRBV20-1,12,NA,CSASERRDTQYF,TGCAGTGCTAGTGAAAGAAGGGATACGCAGTATTTT
TRBJ2-1,NA,TRBV27,14,TRBD2,CASSSGGGYNEQFF,TGTGCCAGCAGTTCTGGCGGGGGCTACAATGAGCAGTTCTTC
TRBJ2-1,NA,TRBV4-3,13,NA,CASSQELYNEQFF,TGCGCCAGCAGCCAGGAGCTTTACAATGAGCAGTTCTTC
TRBJ2-6,NA,TRBV14,17,TRBD1,CASSYRTGSSGANVLTF,TGTGCCAGCAGCTATAGGACAGGGAGTTCTGGGGCCAACGTCCTGACTTTC
TRBJ2-1,once,TRBV10-3,14,NA,CAISVSDSYNEQFF,TGTGCCATCAGTGTGTCTGACTCCTACAATGAGCAGTTCTTC
TRBJ2-7,few,TRBV7-2,14,TRBD1,CASSRQGAVYEQYF,TGTGCCAGCAGCCGACAGGGGGCAGTATACGAGCAGTACTTC
TRBJ2-5,NA,TRBV4-2,13,NA,CASSQDGRETQYF,TGTGCCAGCAGCCAAGACGGTCGGGAGACCCAGTACTTC
TRBJ1-1,NA,TRBV14,12,NA,CASSQIITEAFF,TGTGCCAGCAGCCAGATTATCACTGAAGCTTTCTTT
TRBJ1-4,few,TRBV4-3,15,NA,CASSQDGSSNEKLFF,TGCGCCAGCAGCCAAGATGGCAGTTCTAATGAAAAACTGTTTTTT
TRBJ2-5,NA,TRBV6-2/TRBV6-3,14,NA,CASSVDSGSGEQYF,TGTGCCAGCAGTGTCGACTCGGGGAGCGGTGAGCAGTACTTC
TRBJ2-1,once,TRBV11-2,15,TRBD2,CASSLESGGANEQFF,TGTGCCAGCAGCTTAGAGAGCGGGGGCGCCAATGAGCAGTTCTTC
TRBJ2-5,NA,TRBV7-2,18,NA,CASSSARRPVAVGETQYF,TGTGCCAGCAGCTCAGCTCGACGACCCGTTGCGGTGGGGGAGACCCAGTACTTC
TRBJ2-4,NA,TRBV12-3/TRBV12-4,15,NA,CASRPSGAHGNIQYF,TGTGCCAGCAGGCCCTCCGGGGCGCACGGTAACATTCAGTACTTC
TRBJ2-5,NA,TRBV18,17,TRBD2,CASSPRKLAGYQETQYF,TGTGCCAGCTCACCAAGGAAACTAGCGGGGTACCAAGAGACCCAGTACTTC
TRBJ1-6,NA,TRBV5-4,14,TRBD1,CASSSQGINSPLHF,TGTGCCAGCAGCTCACAGGGGATTAATTCACCCCTCCACTTT
TRBJ1-2,NA,TRBV28,14,TRBD1,CASSPGTGAFGYTF,TGTGCCAGCAGCCCCGGGACAGGGGCGTTTGGCTACACCTTC
TRBJ2-7,NA,TRBV9,15,TRBD1,CASSVEGGQAYEQYF,TGTGCCAGCAGCGTAGAGGGGGGACAGGCATACGAGCAGTACTTC
TRBJ2-2,NA,TRBV9,16,TRBD2,CASSRTSGANTGELFF,TGTGCCAGCAGTCGGACTAGCGGGGCGAACACCGGGGAGCTGTTTTTT
TRBJ2-3,NA,TRBV7-2,19,TRBD2,CASSFPRLAGGPKPDTQYF,TGTGCCAGCAGCTTCCCCCGGCTAGCGGGGGGGCCAAAGCCAGATACGCAGTATTTT
TRBJ2-5,NA,TRBV7-9,14,NA,CASSTRDLKETQYF,TGTGCCAGCAGCACCAGGGACTTAAAAGAGACCCAGTACTTC
TRBJ2-1,once,TRBV20-1,15,TRBD2,CSAPASGGARNEQFF,TGCAGTGCCCCGGCTAGCGGGGGGGCGCGAAATGAGCAGTTCTTC
TRBJ2-3,NA,TRBV4-3,16,NA,CASSRVKDTYTDTQYF,TGCGCCAGCAGCCGAGTAAAGGACACCTACACAGATACGCAGTATTTT
TRBJ1-2,NA,TRBV5-1,15,NA,CASSLTGTTNYGYTF,TGCGCCAGCAGCTTGACAGGGACTACGAACTATGGCTACACCTTC
TRBJ2-5,NA,TRBV25-1,12,NA,CASRVQERTQYF,TGTGCCAGCAGGGTCCAAGAGAGGACCCAGTACTTC
TRBJ2-7,NA,TRBV4-2,16,TRBD2,CASSQDGLAASYEQYF,TGTGCCAGCAGCCAAGACGGACTAGCGGCCTCCTACGAGCAGTACTTC
TRBJ1-2,few,TRBV6-6,15,NA,CASSNRRGRDYGYTF,TGTGCCAGCAGTAACCGCCGGGGGCGCGACTATGGCTACACCTTC
TRBJ2-3,once,TRBV28,16,NA,CASSTTGQGHADTQYF,TGTGCCAGCAGTACGACTGGGCAGGGGCATGCAGATACGCAGTATTTT
TRBJ2-5,once,TRBV20-1,12,NA,CSARDRGVTQYF,TGCAGTGCTAGAGACAGGGGGGTGACCCAGTACTTC
TRBJ1-2,NA,TRBV4-3,14,NA,CASSHRANNYGYTF,TGCGCCAGCAGCCACAGGGCCAATAACTATGGCTACACCTTC
TRBJ1-4,NA,TRBV20-1,16,NA,CSASAPDRVLSGELFF,TGCAGTGCTAGTGCCCCGGACAGAGTCCTTTCGGGTGAACTGTTTTTT
TRBJ1-1,NA,TRBV18,14,TRBD1,CASSRDRVKTEAFF,TGTGCCAGCTCCCGGGACAGGGTTAAGACTGAAGCTTTCTTT
TRBJ2-1,once,TRBV28,11,NA,CAIAQGHEQFF,TGTGCCATCGCTCAGGGCCATGAGCAGTTCTTC
TRBJ1-2,few,TRBV2,12,NA,CASKPDNYGYTF,TGTGCCAGCAAGCCAGACAACTATGGCTACACCTTC
TRBJ2-1,NA,TRBV18,14,NA,CASSTSGQNNEQFF,TGTGCCAGCTCAACTTCAGGACAGAACAATGAGCAGTTCTTC
TRBJ1-3,NA,TRBV7-2,16,NA,CASSSQARGSGNTIYF,TGTGCCAGCAGCTCCCAGGCTCGGGGCTCTGGAAACACCATATATTTT
TRBJ1-4,NA,TRBV4-3,14,NA,CASSQSPIDEKLFF,TGCGCCAGCAGCCAAAGCCCGATTGATGAAAAACTGTTTTTT
TRBJ2-7,few,TRBV20-1,15,NA,CSARDMRRNSYEQYF,TGCAGTGCTAGAGATATGCGCAGGAACTCCTACGAGCAGTACTTC